This T cell receptor (beta chain) was sequenced in a study of T cells after yellow fever vaccination. One entry per CDR3 protein, called by TCRdb with MiXCR from the 5' RACE reads. This sample has about 330,000 distinct CDR3 sequences, with 6.8% found just once. This CDR3 is built from 14 residues. Germline V gene sequence: CDR1 SQVTM, CDR2 ANQGSEA. V was pared by 2 bases and J by 0 bases, with 3 bases of the junction left unmatched. Sequenced here: PBMCs, sampled approximately 40 days after the first yellow fever vaccination. V usage is TRBV29-1 and J usage is TRBJ2-5; 7 nucleotides line up with TRBD1. This TCR came from a man between 18 and 29 years old who received the YFV17D yellow fever vaccine. For the CDR3, the DNA is TGCAGCGTTGAAAGGGGGCAGCACCAAGAGACCCAGTACTTC. It yields the protein CSVERGQHQETQYF.